A single sample is the source of the 31 T cell receptor beta chains below, sequenced in a study of cytomegalovirus exposure and HLA in healthy donors (dated by TCRdb to between 2016 and 2019). Preparation of the library involved the immunoSEQ multiplex PCR assay. For the multiplex PCR, a mixture combining 60 forward primers for TCR Vbeta segments and 13 reverse primers for TCR Jbeta segments was used. TCRdb limited this immuneACCESS table to in-frame rearrangements with V and J called. A share of clones is missing; checked studies link under half to unresolved V genes, and the rest is unexplained. Present in this sample are 130,000 to 150,000 clones, 55% to 85% of which were seen just once. Roughly 2.1% of the sample is taken by the ten largest. Source material: PBMCs. The source is a man aged 40-55 years in good health and CMV-seronegative.

The rearrangement links TRBV27 to TRBJ2-1; 13 bases map to TRBD2. There are 15 residues in the CDR3. In germline, CDR1 is MNHEY, CDR2 SMNVEV (reference sequence). V lost 5 bases and J lost 8; bases outside the gene matches: 6. CDR3 in amino acids: CASSPRTSGRDEQFF. CDR3 nucleotides: TGTGCCAGCAGTCCCCGAACTAGCGGGAGGGATGAGCAGTTCTTC.

The V and J genes are TRBV6-6 and TRBJ1-1, with D hard to call. The CDR3 is 13 amino acids. V was pared by 2 bases and J by 0 bases, with 4 bases between. Germline CDR1 reads MNHNY; CDR2 reads SVGAGI (reference sequence). CDR3 DNA sequence: TGTGCCAGCAGTTACCGGGTGAACACTGAAGCTTTCTTT. Protein sequence: CASSYRVNTEAFF.

Only one count was recorded for this clone. This chain links TRBV9 with TRBJ2-5; 10 positions match TRBD1. V gave up 0 bases and J gave up 5 bases; unmatched junction bases: 1. Germline CDR1 reads SGDLS; CDR2 reads YYNGEE. This CDR3 has 14 amino acids. CDR3 protein: CASSVAGQGETQYF. The CDR3 nucleotides read TGTGCCAGCAGCGTAGCGGGACAGGGGGAGACCCAGTACTTC.

The rearrangement joins TRBV6-1 to TRBJ2-1; TRBD1 matches at 11 bases. This CDR3 comprises 15 residues. J was trimmed by 9 bases and V by 2 bases; bases with no gene match: 6. Germline CDR1 MNHNS, CDR2 SASEGT. CDR3 DNA sequence: TGTGCCAGCAGTGAATCCGGGACAGGGGGGGTTGAGCAGTTCTTC. Protein product: CASSESGTGGVEQFF.

The rearrangement joins TRBV5-6 to TRBJ1-2; 8 nucleotides agree with TRBD1. The CDR3 is 14 amino acids. CDR1 is SGHDT and CDR2 is YYEEEE in the germline V gene. Trimming removed 5 bases from V and 3 bases from J; junction bases left unmatched: 6. DNA of the CDR3: TGTGCCAGCAGTGCCCTGGGACAGGACTATGGCTACACCTTC. This sequence encodes CASSALGQDYGYTF. The variable domain in full, with the rest retrieved from reference TRBV5-6 and TRBJ1-2, is DAGVTQSPTHLIKTRGQQVTLRCSPKSGHDTVSWYQQALGQGPQFIFQYYEEEERQRGNFPDRFSGHQFPNYSSELNVNALLLGDSALYLCASSALGQDYGYTFGSGTRLTVV.

V usage is TRBV5-1 and J usage is TRBJ1-2; 12 bases fit TRBD1. The CDR3 has 14 residues. CDR1 and CDR2 (germline): SGHRS, YFSETQ. V was clipped by 4 bases and J by 7 bases; unmatched bases: 5. CDR3 amino acids: CASSAGTGGGGYTF. The CDR3 coding sequence is TGCGCCAGCAGCGCCGGGACAGGGGGCGGTGGCTACACCTTC.

The J gene is TRBJ1-1, the V gene TRBV28, with D unresolved. CDR1 MDHEN and CDR2 SYDVKM come from the germline V gene. The CDR3 has 12 residues. Between the trimmed V and J ends, which lost 6 bases and 11 bases, there was a span of 16 bases. The CDR3 sequence is CASSRRQGPAFF. CDR3 sequence (DNA): TGTGCCAGCAGCCGCCGACAAGGTCCGGCTTTCTTT.

This clone was detected only a few times. V usage is TRBV7-9 and J usage is TRBJ2-3, with D perhaps matching TRBD2 (5 bases). Germline-derived CDR1 and CDR2 are SEHNR and FQNEAQ (reference sequence). The CDR3 has 13 amino acids. V shed 5 bases and J shed 0 bases, with 6 bases lying between them. The CDR3 coding sequence is TGTGCCAGCAGCAGGACTAGCACAGATACGCAGTATTTT. Protein sequence: CASSRTSTDTQYF.

V and J are TRBV5-1 and TRBJ2-3; 12 bases are a match to TRBD1. In germline, CDR1 is SGHRS, CDR2 YFSETQ. This CDR3 contains 17 residues. The V gene end was trimmed by 3 bases and the J gene end by 8 bases; junction bases not matched to a gene: 13. CDR3 DNA sequence: TGCGCCAGCAGCTGGGACAGGGGGCGTGGGAATCCGGTTACGCAGTATTTT. Encoded protein: CASSWDRGRGNPVTQYF.

The DNA of the CDR3 is TGTGCCAGCAGCTTGGGGCAGGTCCCTGGAAACACCATATATTTT. The encoded protein is CASSLGQVPGNTIYF. V gene TRBV5-6 combines with J gene TRBJ1-3; D remains ambiguous. The germline V gene encodes CDR1 SGHDT and CDR2 YYEEEE. The CDR3 runs 15 residues. Trimming stripped 0 bases from V and 2 bases from J, with 9 bases between.

This chain uses TRBV5-1 with TRBJ2-3; 8 bases agree with TRBD2. The CDR3 is 15 residues long. V was pared by 5 bases and J by 4 bases, with 9 bases of the junction left unmatched. Per germline, CDR1 SGHRS and CDR2 YFSETQ. The CDR3 nucleotides read TGCGCCAGCAGGTCGAGCGGGGGCGTTGCAGATACGCAGTATTTT. Residues: CASRSSGGVADTQYF.

This chain links TRBV7-2 with TRBJ2-4, with D maybe TRBD1 (5 bases). The germline V and J ends were trimmed by 5 bases and 3 bases, with 14 bases remaining between them. The CDR3 loop spans 15 amino acids. Per germline, CDR1 SGHTA and CDR2 FQGNSA. CDR3 region: CASSPRAHRKNIQYF. In nucleotides, the CDR3 is TGTGCCAGCAGCCCCAGGGCCCACCGCAAAAACATTCAGTACTTC.

V and J are TRBV9 and TRBJ2-7, with 7 positions matching TRBD2. The CDR3 extends over 14 amino acids. Germline assignment: CDR1 SGDLS and CDR2 YYNGEE. The J segment lost 4 bases and the V segment lost 0 bases, leaving 4 bases of the junction unmatched. CDR3 in DNA: TGTGCCAGCAGCGTAGCAGCGGGACCTTACGAGCAGTACTTC. This gives the protein CASSVAAGPYEQYF.

The chain couples TRBV6-1 to TRBJ2-5; maybe TRBD1 (6 bases). The CDR3 consists of 16 residues. CDR1 MNHNS and CDR2 SASEGT come from the germline V gene. V lost 4 bases and J 7 bases, leaving 22 bases between the germline ends. The CDR3: CASSVIPTGSWGTQYF. The CDR3 coding sequence is TGTGCCAGCAGTGTAATACCTACAGGGTCCTGGGGGACCCAGTACTTC.

This clone occurred a few times. The CDR3: CASSAEEGGYTF. CDR3 nucleotide sequence: TGTGCCAGCAGCGCCGAAGAGGGTGGCTACACCTTC. V is TRBV9 and J is TRBJ1-2; D is undetermined. Per the germline V gene, CDR1 is SGDLS and CDR2 is YYNGEE. The CDR3 loop spans 12 amino acids. V dropped 3 bases and J dropped 7 bases, with 10 bases sitting between them.

This clone has more than one count but fewer than ten. The rearrangement links TRBV6-6 to TRBJ1-1; D is perhaps TRBD1 (6 bases). Germline V lookup: CDR1 MNHNY, CDR2 SVGAGI (reference sequence). The CDR3 is 13 residues long. The germline V and J ends were trimmed by 2 bases and 3 bases, with 7 bases remaining between them. The CDR3 sequence: CASSYNRDTEAFF. In DNA form, the CDR3 reads TGTGCCAGCAGTTACAACAGGGACACTGAAGCTTTCTTT.

The chain has TRBV5-1 and TRBJ2-7; D may be TRBD2 (5 bases). The CDR3 is made up of 14 amino acids. Trimming took 2 bases from V and 1 from J, leaving 10 bases between them. CDR1 is SGHRS, CDR2 YFSETQ, per germline. CDR3 sequence: CASSFVPGSYEQYF. CDR3 bases: TGCGCCAGCAGCTTTGTTCCGGGATCCTACGAGCAGTACTTC.

A note on this clone: A junction end diverges from the germline sequence, so it may reflect a read error. The chain has TRBV4-1 and TRBJ1-5, with TRBD1 matching 8 bases. Germline-derived CDR1 and CDR2 are MGHRA and YSYEKL. This CDR3 has 16 amino acids. This chain's CDR3 is CASSQDPSGGNQPQNF. In DNA form, the CDR3 reads TGCGCCAGCAGCCAAGACCCCTCAGGGGGCAATCAGCCCCAGAATTTT.

The chain links TRBV14 to TRBJ1-1; possibly TRBD1 for D (6 bases). The germline V gene encodes CDR1 SGHDN and CDR2 FVKESK. The V end was cut by 2 bases, the J end by 4 bases, with 11 bases between. The CDR3 consists of 14 residues. The CDR3 sequence is CASSQRDMGTEAFF. The CDR3 DNA sequence: TGTGCCAGCAGCCAACGGGACATGGGCACTGAAGCTTTCTTT.

The chain is built from TRBV7-9 and TRBJ1-3, with TRBD1 as a possible D gene (6 bases). The V and J ends lost 3 bases and 2 bases respectively, with 14 bases between them. The CDR3 runs to 16 residues. The V gene's germline CDR1 is SEHNR and CDR2 FQNEAQ (reference sequence). The CDR3 here is CASSFVRGAAGNTIYF. The DNA of the CDR3 is TGTGCCAGCAGCTTTGTTCGGGGGGCGGCTGGAAACACCATATATTTT.

The chain has TRBV6-1 and TRBJ2-7; D ambiguous. CDR1 is MNHNS and CDR2 is SASEGT in the germline V gene. Trimming took off 3 bases at V and 7 bases at J, with 16 bases between the two ends. The length of the CDR3 is 14 residues. The CDR3 spells CASSDLPVWAEQYF. DNA for the CDR3: TGTGCCAGCAGTGACCTCCCGGTCTGGGCGGAGCAGTACTTC.

The sample holds a few counts of this clone. This rearrangement joins TRBV11-3 to TRBJ2-3; D possibly corresponds to TRBD2 (5 bases). The germline CDR1 and CDR2 sequences are SGHNT and YENEEA. V lost 1 base, J lost 5 bases, and 16 bases lay in between. The CDR3 length is 16 residues. The CDR3, as DNA: TGTGCCAGCAGCTTAGTTTCGTGGGAGTCGAGAGATACGCAGTATTTT. It is translated as CASSLVSWESRDTQYF.

This sequence joins TRBV15 and TRBJ2-5; unclear D gene. Looked up from germline, CDR1 is LNHNV and CDR2 is YYDKDF (reference sequence). This CDR3 is 12 amino acids long. The V gene lost 7 bases and the J gene lost 3 bases, with 9 bases spanning the gap. The DNA of the CDR3 is TGTGCCACCAAACATGGCAAAGAGACCCAGTACTTC. Amino acid sequence: CATKHGKETQYF.

The J gene is TRBJ2-1, the V gene TRBV15; 9 bases fit TRBD1. CDR1 and CDR2 (germline): LNHNV, YYDKDF (reference sequence). V lost 3 bases, J lost 4 bases, and 4 bases stayed unmatched. This CDR3 has 15 amino acids. CDR3 amino acids: CATSSLGQGYNEQFF. The CDR3 DNA is TGTGCCACCAGCAGCTTGGGACAGGGATACAATGAGCAGTTCTTC.

CDR3 sequence (DNA): TGTGCCAGCAGCGTAGAAGGACAGCCGATTGGAAGCTACACCTTC. Residues: CASSVEGQPIGSYTF. The rearrangement links TRBV9 to TRBJ1-2, with D tentatively TRBD1 (6 bases). The germline V and J ends were trimmed by 0 bases and 9 bases, with 18 bases remaining between them. The CDR3 runs to 15 residues. Germline V lookup: CDR1 SGDLS, CDR2 YYNGEE. The full variable domain, its missing parts supplied by reference TRBV9 and TRBJ1-2, is DSGVTQTPKHLITATGQRVTLRCSPRSGDLSVYWYQQSLDQGLQFLIQYYNGEERAKGNILERFSAQQFPDLHSELNLSSLELGDSALYFCASSVEGQPIGSYTFGSGTRLTVV.

As concerns this clone: Other DNA sequences from this sample encode an identical CDR3 as well. The rearrangement links TRBV27 to TRBJ2-5; perhaps TRBD1 as D (5 bases). CDR3 length: 12 amino acids. Germline-derived CDR1 and CDR2 are MNHEY and SMNVEV (reference sequence). V gave up 2 bases and J gave up 4 bases, with 5 bases separating them. CDR3 residues: CASSLRGETQYF. The CDR3, as DNA: TGTGCCAGCAGTTTAAGGGGAGAGACCCAGTACTTC.

The rearrangement joins TRBV5-6 to TRBJ1-1; TRBD1 matches at 10 bases. Losses at the gene ends were 4 bases for V and 1 base for J; bases not matched to a gene: 1. Germline V gene sequence: CDR1 SGHDT, CDR2 YYEEEE. The CDR3 runs 14 residues. CDR3 DNA sequence: TGTGCCAGCAGCGGGACAGGGGCGAACACTGAAGCTTTCTTT. This codes for CASSGTGANTEAFF.

The V call is TRBV5-6, the J call TRBJ2-7; 9 bases are shared with TRBD2. CDR3 length: 14 amino acids. Germline V CDR1 and CDR2: SGHDT, YYEEEE. The V and J ends lost 2 bases and 7 bases, in that order; junction bases with no gene match: 7. The CDR3 DNA follows: TGTGCCAGCAGCTTAGCGGGAGGAACTACTGAGCAGTACTTC. Residues: CASSLAGGTTEQYF.

The rearrangement uses TRBV7-2 and TRBJ2-7; 16 positions agree with TRBD2. Germline V gene lookup returns CDR1 SGHTA and CDR2 FQGNSA. This CDR3 has 17 residues. The ends lost 3 bases at V and 0 bases at J; junction bases unmatched: 2. The CDR3 nucleotides read TGTGCCAGCAGCTTGGGACTAGCGGGAGGGCACTCCTACGAGCAGTACTTC. The encoded protein is CASSLGLAGGHSYEQYF.

V usage is TRBV5-4 and J usage is TRBJ2-1; maybe TRBD2 (5 bases). Trimming stripped 1 base from V and 7 bases from J, with 15 bases between. CDR3 size: 15 residues. Germline V gene sequence: CDR1 SGHNT, CDR2 YYREEE (reference sequence). The CDR3 DNA is TGTGCCAGCAGCTTGCCCGGAAGGAGGTGGAATGAGCAGTTCTTC. Encoded protein: CASSLPGRRWNEQFF.

This clone was counted once. The J gene is TRBJ1-1, the V gene TRBV30, with 7 bases that match TRBD1. In germline, CDR1 is GTSNPN, CDR2 SVGIG (reference sequence). This CDR3 region has 17 residues. The junction had 10 bases not matched to a gene; V was cut back by 0 bases and J by 0 bases. CDR3 loop: CAWSVGRQGTMNTEAFF. CDR3 DNA sequence: TGTGCCTGGAGTGTAGGCCGACAGGGAACCATGAACACTGAAGCTTTCTTT.